This T cell receptor (beta chain) appears in the sequencing data of a study of blood T cell repertoires in COVID-19. The table came from immunoSEQ multiplex PCR; TCRdb's copy has only in-frame clones and leaves some out. The sample includes about 360,000 clones, 85% to 90% of them seen just once. V was shortened by 3 bases and J by 4 bases, with 15 bases between the two germline ends. The germline CDR1 and CDR2 sequences are KGHSH and LQKENI. The CDR3 runs to 16 residues. The rearrangement links TRBV18 to TRBJ1-4; no definite D call. Sequencing input: peripheral blood. This clonotype was obtained from a human donor in a cohort sampled during active COVID-19. CDR3: CASSPSRALNNEKLFF. CDR3 coding DNA: TGTGCCAGCTCACCTTCCCGCGCCCTTAATAATGAAAAACTGTTTTTT. Filled out from reference TRBV18 and TRBJ1-4, the complete variable domain reads NAGVMQNPRHLVRRRGQEARLRCSPMKGHSHVYWYRQLPEEGLKFMVYLQKENIIDESGMPKERFSAEFPKEGPSILRIQQVVRGDSAAYFCASSPSRALNNEKLFFGSGTQLSVL.